This T cell receptor beta chain was found in a study of blood T cell repertoires in COVID-19. Study as a whole: Acute-phase and convalescent COVID-19 samples originated in the United States, Italy and Spain. From T cells, B-cell-depleted T cells, or PBMCs came the material, which was cDNA or gDNA.

This CDR3 has 14 amino acids. The V gene end was trimmed by 2 bases and the J gene end by 3 bases; junction bases not matched to a gene: 3. The germline gives CDR1 SGHNT, CDR2 YYREEE (reference sequence). Original processing methods: Estimation of nucleated cell counts relied on the amplification of reference gene primers. Measured with immunoSEQ multiplex PCR; TCRdb has only the in-frame clones, and not every one. That table supplies the V and J calls and clone size; D and trimming were determined from the DNA. The sample contains roughly 70,000 clones, 82% of which appear only once. The sequencing input was peripheral blood. The chain recombines TRBV5-4 with TRBJ1-2; 8 bases agree with TRBD1. This TCR was sampled from a woman aged 55-69 years with acute or convalescent COVID-19. For the CDR3, the DNA is TGTGCCAGCAGCTTAGCGGGACAGGACTATGGCTACACCTTC. As protein: CASSLAGQDYGYTF.